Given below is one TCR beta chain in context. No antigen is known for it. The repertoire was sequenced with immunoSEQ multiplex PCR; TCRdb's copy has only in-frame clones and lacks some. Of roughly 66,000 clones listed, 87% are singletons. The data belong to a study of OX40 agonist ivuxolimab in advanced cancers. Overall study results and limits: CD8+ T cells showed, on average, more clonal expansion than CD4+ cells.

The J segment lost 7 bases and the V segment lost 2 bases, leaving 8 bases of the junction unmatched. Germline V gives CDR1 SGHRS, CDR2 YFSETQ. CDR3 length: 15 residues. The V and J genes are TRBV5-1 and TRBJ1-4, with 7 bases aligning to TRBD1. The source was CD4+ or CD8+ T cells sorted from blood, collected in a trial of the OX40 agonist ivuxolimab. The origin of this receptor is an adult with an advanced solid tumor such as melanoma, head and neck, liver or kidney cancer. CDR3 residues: CASSFRQGGREKLFF. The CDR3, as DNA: TGCGCCAGCAGCTTTAGACAGGGAGGACGTGAAAAACTGTTTTTT.